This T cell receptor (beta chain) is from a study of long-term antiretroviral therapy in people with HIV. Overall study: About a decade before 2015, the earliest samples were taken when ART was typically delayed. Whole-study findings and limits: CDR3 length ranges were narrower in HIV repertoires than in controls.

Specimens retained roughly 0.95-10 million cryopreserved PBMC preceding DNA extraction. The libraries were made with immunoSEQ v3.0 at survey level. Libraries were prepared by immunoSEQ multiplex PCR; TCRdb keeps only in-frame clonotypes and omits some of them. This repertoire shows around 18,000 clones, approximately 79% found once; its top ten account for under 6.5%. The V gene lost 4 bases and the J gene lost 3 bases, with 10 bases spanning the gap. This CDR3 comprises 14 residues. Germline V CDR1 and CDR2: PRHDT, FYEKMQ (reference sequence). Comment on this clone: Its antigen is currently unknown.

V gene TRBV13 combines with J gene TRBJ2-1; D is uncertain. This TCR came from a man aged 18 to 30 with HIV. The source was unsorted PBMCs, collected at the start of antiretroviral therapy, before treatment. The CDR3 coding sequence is TGTGCCAGCAGCTCACCAGAGGACTACAATGAGCAGTTCTTC. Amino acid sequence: CASSSPEDYNEQFF.